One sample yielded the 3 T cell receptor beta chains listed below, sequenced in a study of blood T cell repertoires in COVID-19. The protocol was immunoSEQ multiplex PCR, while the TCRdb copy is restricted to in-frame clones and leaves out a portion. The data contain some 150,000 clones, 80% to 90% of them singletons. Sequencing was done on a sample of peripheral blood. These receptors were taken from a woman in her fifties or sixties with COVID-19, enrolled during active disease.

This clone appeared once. The CDR3 region is CASSFLTSGGARETQYF. The DNA for the CDR3 is TGTGCCAGCAGCTTTTTGACTAGCGGGGGGGCCAGGGAGACCCAGTACTTC. The gene calls are TRBV11-2 and TRBJ2-5; 14 bases are a match to TRBD2. V trimming: 3 bases; J trimming: 5 bases; junction bases outside the gene matches: 8. The CDR3 runs 17 residues. In germline, CDR1 is SGHAT, CDR2 FQNNGV.

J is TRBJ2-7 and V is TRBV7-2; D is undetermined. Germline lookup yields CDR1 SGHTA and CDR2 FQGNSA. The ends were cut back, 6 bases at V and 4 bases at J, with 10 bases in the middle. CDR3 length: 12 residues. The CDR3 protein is CASSRAGYEQYF. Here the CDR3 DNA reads TGTGCCAGCAGTCGAGCCGGGTACGAGCAGTACTTC.

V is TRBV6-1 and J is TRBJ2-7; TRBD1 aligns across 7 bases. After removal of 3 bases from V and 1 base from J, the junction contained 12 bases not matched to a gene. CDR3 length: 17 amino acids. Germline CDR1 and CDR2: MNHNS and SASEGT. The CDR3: CASSEGVNWDRSYEQYF. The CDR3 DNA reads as TGTGCCAGCAGTGAGGGGGTGAACTGGGACAGATCCTACGAGCAGTACTTC.